This TCR beta chain appears in the sequencing data of a study of metastatic and nonmetastatic thyroid tumors. Study-wide background: Across blood and tumor or nodule tissue, repertoires from malignant and benign thyroid patients were compared with one another.

From the PCR reads, TCRdb re-called clones with MiXCR. This sample has tens of thousands of clones; about an eighth occur once, and the top ten carry roughly 10%. Patients were all untreated before their thyroid surgery. There are 20 residues in the CDR3. Germline assignment: CDR1 SGHTA and CDR2 FQGNSA. V lost 6 bases and J lost 2; bases outside the gene matches: 19. Overall study results and limits: Across blood and tumor, TCR beta diversity in malignant thyroid tumors was reportedly significantly higher than in benign nodules.

Notes on this clone: As yet, its antigen is unknown.

The material sequenced was blood. This clonotype was sampled from a male donor with papillary thyroid cancer or a benign thyroid nodule (not recorded which). Some clones in this sample may be carry-over from other donors' samples. The chain carries TRBV7-2 and TRBJ2-2; 9 positions agree with TRBD2. The CDR3 is CASRPPFRSGSPINTGELFF. Here the CDR3 DNA reads TGTGCCAGCAGACCCCCCTTCCGTAGCGGGAGCCCGATTAACACCGGGGAGCTGTTTTTT.